The clone carrying this T cell receptor (beta chain) was detected only once. Its antigen remains unidentified. Measured with immunoSEQ multiplex PCR; TCRdb has only the in-frame clones, and not every one. Counted here are around 83,000 clones, about 82% occurring once; the ten biggest clones make up roughly 9.4%. The sample is drawn from a study of T cell responses to AZD1222 COVID-19 vaccine. V lost 9 bases to trimming and J lost 5 bases; unmatched junction nucleotides: 5. The CDR3 length is 12 residues. The V gene's germline CDR1 is MDHEN and CDR2 SYDVKM. Findings of the study overall: Compared with day 0, the breadth and depth of the Spike-specific TCR repertoire rose significantly after two doses of AZD1222. In a largely white British group with more females than males, clonal diversity was possibly underestimated. The repertoires were collected only after the peak T cell response.

Here the sequenced sample was peripheral blood, taken on day 0 of AZD1222 vaccination. The clonotype was recovered from an adult in good health. The chain recombines TRBV28 with TRBJ2-5, with 8 bases aligning to TRBD2. The chain's CDR3 is CASLAGYETQYF. The CDR3 DNA is TGTGCCAGTCTAGCGGGTTACGAGACCCAGTACTTC.